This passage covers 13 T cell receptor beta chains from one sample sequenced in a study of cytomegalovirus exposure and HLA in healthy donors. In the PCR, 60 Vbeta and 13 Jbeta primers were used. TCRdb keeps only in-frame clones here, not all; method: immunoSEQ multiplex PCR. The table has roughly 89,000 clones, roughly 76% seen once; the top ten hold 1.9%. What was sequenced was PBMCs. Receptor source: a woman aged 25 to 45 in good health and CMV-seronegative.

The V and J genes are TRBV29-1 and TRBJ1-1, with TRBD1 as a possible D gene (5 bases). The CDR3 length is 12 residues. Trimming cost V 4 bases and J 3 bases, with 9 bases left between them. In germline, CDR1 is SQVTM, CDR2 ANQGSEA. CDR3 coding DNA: TGCAGCGTTGCGGGGGAGGACACTGAAGCTTTCTTT. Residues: CSVAGEDTEAFF.

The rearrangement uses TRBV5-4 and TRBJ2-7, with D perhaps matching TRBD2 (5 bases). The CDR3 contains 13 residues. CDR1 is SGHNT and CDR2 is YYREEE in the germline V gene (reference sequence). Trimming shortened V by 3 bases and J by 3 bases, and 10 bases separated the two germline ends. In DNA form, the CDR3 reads TGTGCCAGCAGCTGGGGAGCATACTACGAGCAGTACTTC. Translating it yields CASSWGAYYEQYF.

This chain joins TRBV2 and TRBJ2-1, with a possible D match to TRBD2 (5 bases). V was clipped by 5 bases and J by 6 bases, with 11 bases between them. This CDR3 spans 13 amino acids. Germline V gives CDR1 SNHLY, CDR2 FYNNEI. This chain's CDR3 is CASSKDLLNEQFF. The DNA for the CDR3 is TGTGCCAGCAGTAAGGACTTGCTCAATGAGCAGTTCTTC. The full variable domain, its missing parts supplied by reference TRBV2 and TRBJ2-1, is EPEVTQTPSHQVTQMGQEVILRCVPISNHLYFYWYRQILGQKVEFLVSFYNNEISEKSEIFDDQFSVERPDGSNFTLKIRSTKLEDSAMYFCASSKDLLNEQFFGPGTRLTVL.

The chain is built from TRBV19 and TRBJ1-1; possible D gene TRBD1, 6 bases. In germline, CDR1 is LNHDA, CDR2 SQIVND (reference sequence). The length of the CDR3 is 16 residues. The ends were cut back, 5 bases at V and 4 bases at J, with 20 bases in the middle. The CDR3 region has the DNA TGTGCCAGTAGTCGACAGGACCCAGTTAAGAGCACTGAAGCTTTCTTT. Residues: CASSRQDPVKSTEAFF.

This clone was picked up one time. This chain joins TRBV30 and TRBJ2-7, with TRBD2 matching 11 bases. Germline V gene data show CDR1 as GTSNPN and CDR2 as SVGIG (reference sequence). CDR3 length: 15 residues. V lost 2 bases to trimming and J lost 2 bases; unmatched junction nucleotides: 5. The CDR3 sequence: CAWSLRTSGPYEQYF. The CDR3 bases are TGTGCCTGGAGTCTCCGGACTAGCGGGCCCTACGAGCAGTACTTC. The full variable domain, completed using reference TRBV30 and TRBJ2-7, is SQTIHQWPATLVQPVGSPLSLECTVEGTSNPNLYWYRQAAGRGLQLLFYSVGIGQISSEVPQNLSASRPQDRQFILSSKKLLLSDSGFYLCAWSLRTSGPYEQYFGPGTRLTVT.

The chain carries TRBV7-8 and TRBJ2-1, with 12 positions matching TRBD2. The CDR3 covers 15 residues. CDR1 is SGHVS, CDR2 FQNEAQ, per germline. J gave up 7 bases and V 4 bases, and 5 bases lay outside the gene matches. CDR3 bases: TGTGCCAGCAGCTCGAGACTAGCGGGAGAGAATGAGCAGTTCTTC. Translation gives CASSSRLAGENEQFF.

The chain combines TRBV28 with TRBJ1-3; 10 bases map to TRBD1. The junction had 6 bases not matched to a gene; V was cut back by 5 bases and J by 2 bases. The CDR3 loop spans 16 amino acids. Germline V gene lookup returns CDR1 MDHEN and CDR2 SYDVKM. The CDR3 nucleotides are TGTGCCAGCAGTCCCCCGGGACAGGGGACTGGAAACACCATATATTTT. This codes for CASSPPGQGTGNTIYF. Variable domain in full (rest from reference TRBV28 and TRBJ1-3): DVKVTQSSRYLVKRTGEKVFLECVQDMDHENMFWYRQDPGLGLRLIYFSYDVKMKEKGDIPEGYSVSREKKERFSLILESASTNQTSMYLCASSPPGQGTGNTIYFGEGSWLTVV.

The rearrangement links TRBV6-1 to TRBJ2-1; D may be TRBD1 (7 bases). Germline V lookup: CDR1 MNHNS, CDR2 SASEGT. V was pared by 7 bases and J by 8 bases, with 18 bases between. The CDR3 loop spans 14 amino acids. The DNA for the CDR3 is TGTGCCAGCAACGTGGAGGGGGCGCGCTATGAGCAGTTCTTC. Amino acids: CASNVEGARYEQFF.

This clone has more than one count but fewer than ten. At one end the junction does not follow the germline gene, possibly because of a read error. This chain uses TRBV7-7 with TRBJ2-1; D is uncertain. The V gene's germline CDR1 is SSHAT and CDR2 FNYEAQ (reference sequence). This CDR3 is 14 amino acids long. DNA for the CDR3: TGTGCTAGCAGCTTACACCTAGAAATGAGTGAGCAGTTCTTC. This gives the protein CASSLHLEMSEQFF.

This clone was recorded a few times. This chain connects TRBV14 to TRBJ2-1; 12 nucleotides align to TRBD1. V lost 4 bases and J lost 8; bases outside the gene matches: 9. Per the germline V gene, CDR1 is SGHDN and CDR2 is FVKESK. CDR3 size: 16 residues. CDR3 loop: CASSPTWDRGRHEQFF. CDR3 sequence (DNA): TGTGCCAGCAGCCCGACCTGGGACAGGGGGCGGCATGAGCAGTTCTTC. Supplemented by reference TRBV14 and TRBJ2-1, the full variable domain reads EAGVTQFPSHSVIEKGQTVTLRCDPISGHDNLYWYRRVMGKEIKFLLHFVKESKQDESGMPNNRFLAERTGGTYSTLKVQPAELEDSGVYFCASSPTWDRGRHEQFFGPGTRLTVL.

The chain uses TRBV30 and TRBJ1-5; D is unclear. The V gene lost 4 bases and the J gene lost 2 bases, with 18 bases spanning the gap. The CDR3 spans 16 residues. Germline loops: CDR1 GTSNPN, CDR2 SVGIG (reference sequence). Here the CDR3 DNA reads TGTGCCTGGAACCATGGAGGGAGTTGGGGCAATCAGCCCCAGCATTTT. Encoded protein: CAWNHGGSWGNQPQHF. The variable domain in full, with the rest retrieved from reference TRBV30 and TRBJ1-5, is SQTIHQWPATLVQPVGSPLSLECTVEGTSNPNLYWYRQAAGRGLQLLFYSVGIGQISSEVPQNLSASRPQDRQFILSSKKLLLSDSGFYLCAWNHGGSWGNQPQHFGDGTRLSIL.

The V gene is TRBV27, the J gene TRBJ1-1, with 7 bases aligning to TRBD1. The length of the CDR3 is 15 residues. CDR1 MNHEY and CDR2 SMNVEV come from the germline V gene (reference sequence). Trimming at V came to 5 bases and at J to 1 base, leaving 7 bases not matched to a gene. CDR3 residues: CASSPGTDQNTEAFF. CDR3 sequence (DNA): TGTGCCAGCAGTCCCGGGACAGATCAGAACACTGAAGCTTTCTTT.

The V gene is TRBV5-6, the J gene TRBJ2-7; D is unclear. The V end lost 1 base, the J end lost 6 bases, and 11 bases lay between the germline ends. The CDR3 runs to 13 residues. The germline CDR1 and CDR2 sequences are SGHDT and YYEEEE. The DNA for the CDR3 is TGTGCCAGCAGCTTGAATTTATCAGGCGAGCAGTACTTC. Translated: CASSLNLSGEQYF.